This T cell receptor beta chain was retrieved from a study of T-cell reconstitution after alpha-beta-depleted transplantation in children. As it was prepared, the TCRbeta library received unique molecular identifiers. TCRdb re-called the PCR reads with MiXCR, one entry per CDR3 protein. The table shows around 400,000 distinct CDR3 sequences, with just over 20% occurring only once. Ten or more counts support this clonotype. The CDR3 consists of 13 residues. Germline V gives CDR1 DFQATT, CDR2 SNEGSKA (reference sequence). After removal of 1 base from V and 3 bases from J, the junction contained 1 base not matched to a gene.

The chain employs TRBV20-1 and TRBJ2-7; 9 bases align to TRBD1. This TCR derives from a human donor who donated a stem cell graft to a child with acute myeloid leukemia. This specimen consisted of PBMCs from the stem cell graft donor, obtained from the stem cell graft. This CDR3 is CSARGDRDYEQYF. DNA for the CDR3: TGCAGTGCTAGAGGGGACAGGGACTACGAGCAGTACTTC.